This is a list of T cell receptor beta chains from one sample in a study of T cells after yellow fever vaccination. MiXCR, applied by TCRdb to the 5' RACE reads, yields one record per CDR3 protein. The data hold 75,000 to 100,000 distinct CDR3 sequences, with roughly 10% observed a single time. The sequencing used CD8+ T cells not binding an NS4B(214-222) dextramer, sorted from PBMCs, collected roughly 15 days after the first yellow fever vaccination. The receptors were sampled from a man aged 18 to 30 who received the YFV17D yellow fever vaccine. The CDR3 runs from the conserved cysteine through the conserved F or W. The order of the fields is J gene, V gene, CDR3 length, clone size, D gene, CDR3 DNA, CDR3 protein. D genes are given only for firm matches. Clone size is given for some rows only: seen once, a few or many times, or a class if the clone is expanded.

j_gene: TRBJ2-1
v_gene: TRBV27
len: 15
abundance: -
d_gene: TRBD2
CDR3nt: TGTGCCAGCAGTTTCACGGGGGGGTACTACAATGAGCAGTTCTTC
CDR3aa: CASSFTGGYYNEQFF

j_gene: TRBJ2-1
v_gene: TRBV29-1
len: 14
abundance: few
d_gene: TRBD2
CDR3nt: TGCAGCGTTGAAGGACGGGGGGGCTATAATGAGCAGTTCTTC
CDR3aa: CSVEGRGGYNEQFF

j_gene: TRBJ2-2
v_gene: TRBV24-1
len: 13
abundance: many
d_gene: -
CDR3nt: TGTGCCACCAGTGTCTTTCGCACCGGGGAGCTGTTTTTT
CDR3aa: CATSVFRTGELFF

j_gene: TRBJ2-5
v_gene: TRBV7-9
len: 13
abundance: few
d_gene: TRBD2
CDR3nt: TGTGCCAGCAGCTACTCATTAGCGGGGCACAGGAACTTC
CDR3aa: CASSYSLAGHRNF

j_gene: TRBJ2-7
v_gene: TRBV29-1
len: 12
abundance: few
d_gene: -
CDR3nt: TGCAGCGTGGGAGACGTGCCCTACGAGCAGTACTTC
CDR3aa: CSVGDVPYEQYF

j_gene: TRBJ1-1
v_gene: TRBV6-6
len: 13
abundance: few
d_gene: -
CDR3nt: TGTGCCAGCAGCACCAGGGTGAACACTGAAGCTTTCTTT
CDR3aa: CASSTRVNTEAFF

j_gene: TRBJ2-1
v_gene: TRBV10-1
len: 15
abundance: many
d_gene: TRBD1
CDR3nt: TGCGCCAGCAGTGAAGGGACAGCCCTGAAGGCCCGGCAGTTCTTC
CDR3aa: CASSEGTALKARQFF

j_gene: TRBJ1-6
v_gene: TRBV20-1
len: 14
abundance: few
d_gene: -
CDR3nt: TGCAGTGCTAGAGAACCCAATGACTATTCACCCCTCCACTTT
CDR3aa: CSAREPNDYSPLHF

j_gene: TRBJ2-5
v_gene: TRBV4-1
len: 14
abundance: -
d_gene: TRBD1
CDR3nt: TGCGCCAGCAGCCACGGGACAGTCCAAGAGACCCAGTACTTC
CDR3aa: CASSHGTVQETQYF

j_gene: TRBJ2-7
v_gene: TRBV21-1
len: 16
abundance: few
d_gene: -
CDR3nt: TGTGCCAGCAGCAACGGTCAGGGGCCAACCAAATACGAGCAGTACTTC
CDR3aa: CASSNGQGPTKYEQYF

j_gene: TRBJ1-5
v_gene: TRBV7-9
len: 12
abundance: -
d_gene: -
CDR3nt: TGTGCCAGCAGCTTAAGTGCTCAGCCCCAGCATTTT
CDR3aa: CASSLSAQPQHF

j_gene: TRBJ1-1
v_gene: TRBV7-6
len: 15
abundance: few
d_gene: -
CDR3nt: TGTGCCAGCAGCTTAGGAACGGGGCAGAACACTGAAGCTTTCTTT
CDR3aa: CASSLGTGQNTEAFF

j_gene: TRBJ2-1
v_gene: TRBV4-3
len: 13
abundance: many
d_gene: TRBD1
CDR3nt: TGCGCCAGCAGGGGACAGGGTGGCAATGAGCAGTTCTTC
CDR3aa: CASRGQGGNEQFF

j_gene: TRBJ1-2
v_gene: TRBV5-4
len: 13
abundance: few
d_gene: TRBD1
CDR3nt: TGTGCCAGCAGCAGGGGACAGGGAAAGAGCTACACCTTC
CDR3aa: CASSRGQGKSYTF

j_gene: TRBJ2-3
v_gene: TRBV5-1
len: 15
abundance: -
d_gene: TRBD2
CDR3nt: TGCGCCAGCAGCTCGGGGGGGGTTAGCACAGATACGCAGTATTTT
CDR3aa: CASSSGGVSTDTQYF

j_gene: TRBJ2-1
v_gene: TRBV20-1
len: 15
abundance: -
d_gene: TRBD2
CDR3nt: TGCTGTGCTAGAGTCGGGACTAGCTCTTTCAATGAGCAGTTCTTC
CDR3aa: CCARVGTSSFNEQFF

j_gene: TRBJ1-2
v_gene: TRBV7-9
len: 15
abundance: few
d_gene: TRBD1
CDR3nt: TGTGCCAGCAGCTTAGGAGGTCAGGGGGCGAAAGGCTACACCTTC
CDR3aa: CASSLGGQGAKGYTF

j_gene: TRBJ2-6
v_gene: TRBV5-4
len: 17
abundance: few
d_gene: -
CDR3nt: TGTGCCAGCAGCTTGGTGGGGGGATACTCTGGGGCCAACGTCCTGACTTTC
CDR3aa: CASSLVGGYSGANVLTF

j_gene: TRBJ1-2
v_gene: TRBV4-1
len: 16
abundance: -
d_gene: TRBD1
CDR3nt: TGCGGCAGCAGCCCTCAGACCGGGACAGCTAACTATGGCTACACCTTC
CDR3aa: CGSSPQTGTANYGYTF

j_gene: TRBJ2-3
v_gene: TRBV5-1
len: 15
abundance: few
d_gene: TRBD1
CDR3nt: TGCGCCAGCAGCTTGGTAACAGGGGGAGCAGATACGCAGTATTTT
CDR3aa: CASSLVTGGADTQYF

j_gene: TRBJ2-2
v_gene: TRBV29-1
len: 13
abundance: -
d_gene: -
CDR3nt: TGCAGCGTTGAAGGGGGGAAGACCGGGGAGCTGTTTTTT
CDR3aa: CSVEGGKTGELFF